The rows below give T cell receptor beta chains drawn from one sample of a study of shared clonotypes between healthy human individuals. TCRdb keeps only in-frame clones here, not all; method: immunoSEQ multiplex PCR. In the table there are about 2.1 million clones, 80% to 95% of which are singletons. The sequencing input was naive CD8+ T cells from PBMCs. The source is a man younger than 35 in good health. Some clones in this sample may be carry-over from other donors' samples. Each CDR3 is given without its conserved first and last residue. Fields, in order: V gene, CDR3 protein.

TRBV27 ASSFIGGEGQPQH
TRBV27 ASRGQGLSYEQY
TRBV27 ASSWTGSPYNEQF
TRBV27 ASSWTRGEGSYNEQF
TRBV30 AWSSSYEQY
TRBV14 ASSSRDPNPGGDTQY
TRBV9 ASSVGSGRSSGEQY
TRBV5-5 ASSERPGQASQETQY
TRBV5-6 ASSLGREGYGYT
TRBV5-1 ASSFGLSATPSYNEQF
TRBV19 ASSSRGRDEAF
TRBV28 ASSSPTSGRDEQY
TRBV2 ASSHGLAGLTDTQY
TRBV7-9 ASSASGSYNEQF
TRBV6-5 ASSYWGQGGPETQY
TRBV7-8 ASSLASPRVNYGYT
TRBV29-1 SAPGGDAEAF
TRBV11-2 ASSLSGRAWTDTQY
TRBV10-1 ASSEGITDTQY
TRBV5-1 ASSAAGTEFYGYT
TRBV7-2 ASSLSGSSYNEQF
TRBV6-6 ASGPGHGEQF
TRBV7-6 ASSPRPPIGETQY
TRBV2 ASSGLAGTNTGELF
TRBV7-3 ASSSPSGSTNEQF
TRBV7-9 ASSLAQGGDTEAF
TRBV6-1 ASSTPTRDEQY
TRBV27 ASSYSTGGAAYSEQY
TRBV4-1 ASSQDGGGYNEQF
TRBV28 ASSFQGANTEAF
TRBV7-3 ASSREVPVNIQY
TRBV28 ASSPAVPNTGELF
TRBV6-1 ASREFRDRGFEQY
TRBV4-1 ASSQDSQADTQY
TRBV10-3 AITGTSEGPGELF